This T cell receptor beta chain was profiled in a study of tumor-infiltrating lymphocytes in primary liver carcinoma (dated by TCRdb to 2017 to 2019). For context, the study as a whole: The five patients, three men and two women aged 30 to 69 years, had hepatocellular carcinoma (four) or combined HCC and intrahepatic cholangiocarcinoma (one). The tumors of the five patients were staged as T1-T3 N0M0, with maximum diameters ranging from roughly 4.2 to 10 cm. Samples yielded roughly 3.5 to 7.13 million productive TCRbeta reads; read depth did not differ significantly between tissue types. TCRbeta repertoire sequencing, expression microarrays and whole-exome sequencing were combined in the study across five regions of each liver tumor, with adjacent normal tissue and blood also included. A total of 35 specimens from 5 patients underwent TCRbeta repertoire sequencing, comprising about 25 tumor regions, 5 adjacent noncancerous liver tissues and 5 peripheral blood samples. To link TCRbeta repertoire diversity to the local molecular phenotype, the 25 tumor region samples were profiled with Agilent mRNA microarrays. Reproducibility between technical replicate repertoires was high, with correlation coefficients above 0.98 and mean shared-clone rates near 0.89. Study-wide conclusions, independent of this receptor: A significantly larger repertoire fraction was made up by the top 250 clones in tumors than in blood (p = 0.039). Consistent with antigen-driven expansion, pairs of tumor regions showed higher repertoire overlap (mean approximately 35%) than either tumor-adjacent pairs (around 17%) or tumor-blood pairs (approximately 15%). With just a few patients in the study, the authors point out that the findings should be validated in a larger study. Only about 7-24% of top clones were present in all five regions of a tumor, suggesting spatial heterogeneity of tumor-infiltrating T cells. Only the TCR beta chain was sequenced, which likely underestimates true repertoire diversity because unpaired alpha chains were not captured. Because the samples were bulk and unsorted, CD4+ and CD8+ T cell repertoires could not be compared.

Comment on this clonotype: It lacks a known antigen. The junction does not match germline at one end; this may be a read error.

A constant-region primer and ProtoScript II reverse transcriptase were used to reverse-transcribe TCRbeta-specific cDNA from approximately 550 ng total RNA. TCRbeta libraries were built with three nested multiplex PCR rounds, a slightly modified ARM-PCR procedure. Multiplex TRBV1-TRBV30 forward primers and a Cbeta reverse primer were used in the first two PCR rounds, each of which was run for 10 cycles. A final 25-cycle PCR with Deep VentR polymerase added sample barcodes and Illumina adapters. Before sequencing, amplicons of 200-500 bp were purified from gel using a QIAquick gel extraction kit. TCRbeta amplicons were sequenced on an Illumina HiSeq 2500 with 250-bp paired-end reads. The original methods were these. Trimmomatic v0.33 was used to quality-trim the reads, and FLASH v1.2.11 was used to merge paired reads so that full CDR3 sequences could be recovered. V, D and J germline segments were assigned to the rearranged TCRbeta sequences using MiGEC v1.2.1b. Clonotype statistics and Shannon-Wiener diversity indices were computed with VDJtools v1.0.0. To reduce sampling bias, subsequent analyses other than the diversity analysis used only the 250 most abundant clonotypes in each sample. TCRdb trimmed public reads at Q25 via fastp, called clones via MiXCR and kept in-frame beta chains. Identical CDR3 protein sequences are pooled into one entry, listed with their most common genes and DNA. The V and J calls come from TCRdb's annotation, not from the publication. This sample has about 20,000 distinct CDR3 sequences in its table, and roughly 79% of those were observed once. Together, the top ten hold less than 50% of the sample.

CDR1 and CDR2 are drawn from the germline V gene: MDHEN, SYDVKM. From its cysteine to its phenylalanine, the CDR3 spans 13 amino acids. Of the read, only the CDR3 DNA is kept; its 39 bases are in frame from base 1. Total RNA and DNA were co-extracted without cell sorting from around 20-30 mg of bulk tissue using the AllPrep DNA/RNA mini kit. Five patients with histopathologically diagnosed primary liver carcinoma underwent surgical resection in China between late 2015 and early 2016. Chronic HBV infection was present in the patients, and the patients were treatment-naive at sampling. Each tumor was sampled at five spatially separated regions: the tumor centre plus the superior, inferior, left-lateral and right-lateral poles. Histology showed that every tumor sample contained more than 85% viable tumor cells. Fresh tumor and adjacent tissue pieces were bisected, with one half stored in RNAlater at -80 degrees C and the other half sent for histology.

This TCR derives from a woman under 40 with primary liver carcinoma and hepatitis B virus infection. Sequenced material: liver tumor tissue from sampling region 4. The intended sense of this specimen's cell subset or site label: tumor region T4, right-lateral pole. The receptor chain draws on TRBV28 and TRBJ2-3, with a weak D call of TRBD1 (5 bases match). The CDR3 has the sequence CASSFDSADTQYF. The nucleotide sequence reads as follows: TGTGCTAGCAGTTTTGACAGCGCTGACACGCAGTATTTT.